The T cell receptor beta chain under discussion was sequenced for a study of PD-1 blockade in classical Hodgkin lymphoma. Study results and limitations: Diversity similar to that of newly diagnosed patients was seen at baseline in complete responders. Repertoire difference causes, possibly disease activity or prior therapy, remain undefined. Healthy donors were reported to have higher baseline TCR diversity than newly diagnosed patients.

Assay: immunoSEQ multiplex PCR; the TCRdb copy retains only in-frame clones and omits some. This table has about 27,000 clones, 85% to 90% appearing once. Regarding this clone: Its antigen is unidentified.

J lost 7 bases, V lost 3 bases, and 7 bases had no gene match. This CDR3 comprises 16 residues. Germline V gene sequence: CDR1 MNHEY, CDR2 SMNVEV (reference sequence). Every patient had relapsed following autologous stem cell transplantation, and cohorts differed in brentuximab vedotin exposure. The investigators isolated CD8+ T cells from thawed PBMCs using magnetic negative selection. The chain uses TRBV27 and TRBJ2-7; the match to TRBD2 covers 15 bases. The starting material was CD8+ T cells from blood, obtained at baseline. This receptor was obtained from a human donor with classical Hodgkin lymphoma. CDR3 bases: TGTGCCAGCAGTTTTAGGCCCGGGACTAGCGGGAGGGAGCAGTACTTC. The encoded protein is CASSFRPGTSGREQYF.